This is a list of T cell receptor beta chains from one sample in a study of blood T cell dynamics during melanoma immunotherapy. Profiling relied on immunoSEQ multiplex PCR, and the TCRdb table lists in-frame clones only, not all of them. The sample holds roughly 15,000 clones; 70% to 90% are singletons and the top ten take around 4.4%. The sample here was blood, taken from a patient treated with checkpoint blockade. These receptors originate from a human donor with melanoma. Each CDR3 is given with its conserved first and last residue. The D gene is left open where the match is weak. Some rows have no size entry. The others give once, few or many, or a class for an expanded clone.

v_gene,abundance,d_gene,j_gene,CDR3aa,CDR3nt
TRBV27,-,TRBD1,TRBJ2-1,CASSGGQDRYNEQFF,TGTGCCAGCAGTGGGGGACAGGATCGTTACAATGAGCAGTTCTTC
TRBV19,few,-,TRBJ1-3,CASSPRADTIYF,TGTGCCAGTAGTCCCAGGGCGGACACCATATATTTT
TRBV11-2,-,TRBD2,TRBJ2-5,CASSSIIAGQETQYF,TGTGCCAGCAGCTCAATAATAGCGGGGCAAGAGACCCAGTACTTC
TRBV5-1,-,-,TRBJ2-4,CASSPQGIQNIQYF,TGCGCCAGCAGCCCTCAGGGTATCCAAAACATTCAGTACTTC
TRBV18,-,-,TRBJ1-2,CASSPQGIYGYTF,TGTGCCAGCTCACCTCAGGGGATCTATGGCTACACCTTC
TRBV6-1,-,TRBD1,TRBJ1-2,CASSDRGNYGYTF,TGTGCCAGCAGTGACAGGGGGAACTATGGCTACACCTTC
TRBV4-1,-,-,TRBJ2-1,CASSQVTRYNEQFF,TGCGCCAGCAGCCAAGTCACTAGGTACAATGAGCAGTTCTTC
TRBV6-1,-,-,TRBJ2-1,CASSEHLGQSSYNEQFF,TGTGCCAGCAGTGAACACCTAGGACAAAGCTCCTACAATGAGCAGTTCTTC
TRBV28,-,TRBD1,TRBJ1-1,CASTPGQGLKGAFF,TGTGCCAGCACGCCGGGACAGGGGCTAAAAGGAGCTTTCTTT
TRBV5-6,-,-,TRBJ2-3,CASSYTGLGATDTQYF,TGTGCCAGCAGCTATACAGGGTTGGGTGCCACAGATACGCAGTATTTT
TRBV9,-,TRBD1,TRBJ2-3,CASSPYGTGTTDTQYF,TGTGCCAGCAGCCCCTACGGGACAGGGACCACAGATACGCAGTATTTT
TRBV5-1,-,TRBD2,TRBJ2-1,CASSLAGDEIDEQFF,TGCGCCAGCAGCTTAGCGGGGGATGAAATCGATGAGCAGTTCTTC
TRBV27,-,-,TRBJ1-5,CASKLRWQGTESGKSNQPQHF,TGTGCCAGCAAGTTGAGGTGGCAGGGCACGGAATCGGGGAAGAGCAATCAGCCCCAGCATTTT
TRBV30,-,-,TRBJ2-5,CAWVGLGQETQYF,TGTGCCTGGGTTGGATTGGGCCAAGAGACCCAGTACTTC
TRBV6-1,-,TRBD1,TRBJ1-5,CASSVDRGGYQPQHF,TGTGCCAGCAGTGTCGACAGGGGAGGATATCAGCCCCAGCATTTT
TRBV27,-,TRBD1,TRBJ1-5,CASSPTRGGGQPQHF,TGTGCCAGCAGCCCTACTAGAGGGGGCGGCCAGCCCCAGCATTTT
TRBV7-9,-,-,TRBJ1-2,CASSLVRDSYGYTF,TGTGCCAGCAGCTTAGTTCGGGACTCCTATGGCTACACCTTC
TRBV9,-,TRBD1,TRBJ1-6,CASSGQGVGSPLHF,TGTGCCAGCAGCGGTCAGGGGGTGGGTTCACCCCTCCACTTT
TRBV25-1,-,-,TRBJ1-3,CASSEPQGARNTIYF,TGTGCCAGCAGTGAACCGCAGGGCGCTAGAAACACCATATATTTT
TRBV20-1,once,-,TRBJ1-4,CSAKENEKLFF,TGCAGTGCAAAGGAGAATGAAAAACTGTTTTTT
TRBV7-2,-,-,TRBJ1-1,CASSLVFGFWTEAFF,TGTGCCAGCAGCTTGGTCTTCGGATTTTGGACTGAAGCTTTCTTT
TRBV14,-,-,TRBJ1-1,CASSQEIGFGGSEAFF,TGTGCCAGCAGCCAAGAAATCGGGTTTGGAGGGTCTGAAGCTTTCTTT
TRBV2,-,-,TRBJ2-5,CATRQGGETQYF,TGTGCCACCCGTCAGGGGGGGGAGACCCAGTACTTC
TRBV19,once,-,TRBJ2-5,CASSITGTNKETQYF,TGTGCCAGTAGTATAACAGGGACAAACAAAGAGACCCAGTACTTC
TRBV6-5,once,-,TRBJ2-1,CASTPGGSYNEQFF,TGTGCCAGCACTCCAGGGGGGTCCTACAATGAGCAGTTCTTC
TRBV9,-,-,TRBJ2-7,CASSVGAGLYEQYF,TGTGCCAGCAGCGTAGGTGCGGGTCTCTACGAGCAGTACTTC
TRBV9,-,-,TRBJ2-7,CASSVGRGPIYEQYF,TGTGCCAGCAGCGTAGGCAGGGGTCCGATCTACGAGCAGTACTTC
TRBV21-1,-,-,TRBJ2-1,CASSKVVRTSGGASYNEQFF,TGTGCCAGCAGCAAAGTGGTTAGGACTAGCGGGGGGGCGTCATACAATGAGCAGTTCTTC
TRBV7-9,-,-,TRBJ2-3,CASSLHSPLPMTQYF,TGTGCCAGCAGCTTACATTCCCCGCTACCTATGACGCAGTATTTT
TRBV9,-,TRBD2,TRBJ2-2,CASSVASGGAGELFF,TGTGCCAGCAGCGTAGCTAGCGGGGGGGCCGGGGAGCTGTTTTTT
TRBV7-9,-,-,TRBJ2-7,CASSYTEDYEQYF,TGTGCCAGCAGCTACACAGAAGACTACGAGCAGTACTTC
TRBV2,-,-,TRBJ2-1,CASSDWGASNEQFF,TGTGCCAGCAGTGACTGGGGGGCAAGTAATGAGCAGTTCTTC
TRBV19,-,-,TRBJ2-5,CASRNAGAGETQYF,TGTGCCAGTAGAAACGCAGGGGCTGGGGAGACCCAGTACTTC
TRBV29-1,-,TRBD1,TRBJ1-3,CSVVGDSSGNTIYF,TGCAGCGTTGTGGGGGACAGCTCTGGAAACACCATATATTTT
TRBV7-9,-,TRBD2,TRBJ2-5,CASSFTSGGNQETQYF,TGTGCCAGCAGCTTCACTAGCGGGGGAAACCAAGAGACCCAGTACTTC
TRBV25-1,few,-,TRBJ1-6,CASSGRESPLHF,TGTGCCAGCAGTGGTCGGGAGTCACCCCTCCACTTT
TRBV7-8,once,-,TRBJ2-3,CASSSTQSNRRTDTQYF,TGTGCCAGCAGCTCGACCCAGTCGAATAGACGCACAGATACGCAGTATTTT
TRBV19,-,-,TRBJ2-1,CASSLRLVGNEQFF,TGTGCCAGTAGTCTTCGACTAGTAGGCAATGAGCAGTTCTTC
TRBV2,few,TRBD1,TRBJ1-1,CASSEAGQGGEAFF,TGTGCCAGCAGTGAAGCCGGACAGGGGGGCGAAGCTTTCTTT